The sample holds a few counts of the clone carrying this T cell receptor beta chain. Its antigen is currently unknown. The CDR3 has 12 residues. Per the germline V gene, CDR1 is SNHLY and CDR2 is FYNNEI. V lost 8 bases and J lost 5, with 12 bases in between. Extraction and reverse transcription of RNA yielded cDNA as the sequencing template. Libraries were prepared by immunoSEQ multiplex PCR; TCRdb keeps only in-frame clonotypes and omits some of them. Found here are approximately 89,000 clones, about 51% of them singletons; the top ten hold just over 5.5%. The data stem from a study of CD8+ T cells in alopecia areata. General study points: More clonal than normal scalp was lesional scalp, particularly alopecia totalis/universalis.

This receptor was taken from a human donor with alopecia areata. The chain links TRBV2 to TRBJ2-5; D may be TRBD2 (5 bases). Sequencing used NKG2D-high CD8+ T cells sorted from blood. CDR3 sequence reads: CASSMGGETQYF. In nucleotides, the CDR3 is TGTGCCAGCTCTATGGGCGGGGAGACCCAGTACTTC.